This T cell receptor beta chain was identified in a study of response to subunit inactivated influenza vaccine. This clonotype was counted many times. Germline V gene lookup returns CDR1 LGHNA and CDR2 YSLEER. The CDR3 sequence is 15 residues long. Deletions cut 3 bases from V and 4 bases from J, with 15 bases between. TCRdb reprocessed the RT-PCR reads via MiXCR and lists one record per CDR3 protein. Seen here are about 650,000 distinct CDR3 sequences, around 15% observed once, and the top ten hold less than 8.5%. Here the sequenced sample was PBMCs from blood, taken around 14 days before vaccination. The sequence derives from a man in his forties or fifties who received an inactivated influenza vaccine. The chain joins TRBV4-3 to TRBJ1-2, with D uncertain. CDR3 region: CASSQAGKRSYGYTF. The CDR3, as DNA: TGCGCCAGCAGCCAGGCGGGCAAGAGGAGCTATGGCTACACCTTC.